This entry lists 3 T cell receptor beta chains sequenced from one sample in a study of T cell responses to AZD1222 COVID-19 vaccine. Only in-frame clones appear in the TCRdb table, and some are missing; sequencing was by immunoSEQ multiplex PCR. Of over 130,000 clones in the sample, around 90% were seen once. Source: peripheral blood, taken 28 days after the second AZD1222 dose. These receptors were obtained from an adult who received the AZD1222 COVID-19 vaccine.

The V gene is TRBV9, the J gene TRBJ2-1; 11 bases map to TRBD2. V dropped 2 bases and J dropped 0; count of bases not matched to a gene: 1. The CDR3 is 16 amino acids. CDR1 and CDR2 (germline): SGDLS, YYNGEE. CDR3 amino acids: CASSVLAGGSYNEQFF. In DNA, the CDR3 is TGTGCCAGCAGCGTCCTAGCGGGGGGCTCCTACAATGAGCAGTTCTTC.

This clone showed up just a few times. The chain carries TRBV5-4 and TRBJ2-7; a possible D gene is TRBD2 (5 bases). The CDR3 runs 14 residues. V lost 4 bases and J lost 3, with 14 bases in between. Germline-derived CDR1 and CDR2 are SGHNT and YYREEE (reference sequence). CDR3: CASSPSDSFYEQYF. CDR3 nucleotides: TGTGCCAGCAGCCCCTCGGACTCATTCTACGAGCAGTACTTC.

The rearrangement links TRBV6-2 or TRBV6-3 to TRBJ1-6; TRBD1 might be the D (5 bases). The CDR3 totals 14 residues. The V and J ends lost 5 bases and 9 bases respectively, with 14 bases between them. The germline gives CDR1 MNHEY, CDR2 SVGEGT. CDR3 protein: CASSRGRRGSPLHF. The CDR3 nucleotides read TGTGCCAGCAGTAGGGGCCGAAGGGGTTCACCCCTCCACTTT.